A selection of T cell receptor beta chains follows, all from one sample in a study of blood T cell repertoires in COVID-19. Generated by immunoSEQ multiplex PCR, the TCRdb table keeps only in-frame clones and is missing some. This table holds tens of thousands of clones, roughly 78% found once. Material for sequencing was peripheral blood. The receptor set was obtained from a woman between 65 and 79 years old with acute or convalescent COVID-19. CDR3s include the opening cysteine and the closing phenylalanine or tryptophan. The order of the fields is V gene, clone size, D gene, J gene, CDR3 DNA, CDR3 protein. A D gene is named only where the DNA matches it firmly. The size field is filled for only some rows; it gives once, few, many or a size class.

>TRBV4-2|.|TRBD1|TRBJ1-2
TGTGCCAGCAGCCGGGCTACGACAGGGATAGTCTATGGCTACACCTTC
CASSRATTGIVYGYTF
>TRBV9|few|TRBD1|TRBJ1-5
TGTGCCAGCTCATCAGGGCCGGGGACAGGTCTAACCCAGCATTTT
CASSSGPGTGLTQHF
>TRBV6-5|.|TRBD1|TRBJ1-2
TGTGCCACCGAGGAGGGACAGGGAAACTATGGCTACACCTTC
CATEEGQGNYGYTF
>TRBV6-2/TRBV6-3|.|.|TRBJ1-4
TGTGCCAGCAGTTACCGTCGAGGGCAGTCGTCGTTTAATGAAAAACTGTTTTTT
CASSYRRGQSSFNEKLFF
>TRBV29-1|.|.|TRBJ2-1
TGCAGCGTTGATCAGGAGTCGGACTATGAGCAGTTCTTC
CSVDQESDYEQFF
>TRBV6-5|.|.|TRBJ2-1
TGTGCCAGCAGCCCATGGGCCTCCTCCTACAATGAGCAGTTCTTC
CASSPWASSYNEQFF
>TRBV19|few|.|TRBJ1-2
TGTGCCAGTAAGGGGACATTTTGGGGCTACACCTTC
CASKGTFWGYTF
>TRBV2|.|TRBD1|TRBJ1-4
TGTGCCAGCAGCGGGACAGGGGGAACTAATGAAAAACTGTTTTTT
CASSGTGGTNEKLFF
>TRBV19|.|.|TRBJ1-5
TGTGCCAGTACCCTCGCGGGGTCGAGCAATCAGCCCCAGCATTTT
CASTLAGSSNQPQHF
>TRBV2|few|TRBD1|TRBJ2-7
TGTGCCAGCAGGCCCGCGCGGACAGGGGTTATTGCCTACGAGCAGTACTTC
CASRPARTGVIAYEQYF
>TRBV6-5|.|.|TRBJ1-1
TGTGCCAGCAGTTACGGAGGGCCCTCGAGGGCTGAAGCTTTCTTT
CASSYGGPSRAEAFF
>TRBV3-1/TRBV3-2|.|TRBD2|TRBJ2-5
TGTGCCAGCAGCCAGGCTAGCGGGGGTGGAGAGACCCAGTACTTC
CASSQASGGGETQYF
>TRBV7-9|.|TRBD2|TRBJ2-3
TGTGCCAGCAGCCCCGGGACTAGCGGGGGCCGAAGCACAGATACGCAGTATTTT
CASSPGTSGGRSTDTQYF
>TRBV27|.|.|TRBJ2-3
TGTGCCAGCAGTTTCAGTTTGTCCACAGATACGCAGTATTTT
CASSFSLSTDTQYF
>TRBV19|.|TRBD1|TRBJ1-5
TGTGCCAGTAGTATACCTCTTTGGACAGGGGGCTGGCAGCCCCAGCATTTT
CASSIPLWTGGWQPQHF
>TRBV6-5|.|.|TRBJ1-2
TGTGCCAGCAGTACCCAACCCCAGGATGACTATGGCTACACCTTC
CASSTQPQDDYGYTF
>TRBV3-1/TRBV3-2|.|.|TRBJ1-2
TGTGCCAGCAGCCAAGGGGCGGACAGACGGGGCTACACCTTC
CASSQGADRRGYTF
>TRBV27|.|TRBD1|TRBJ1-3
TGTGCCAGCAGTTTATCGTACGGGACAGAGAGCTCTGGAAACACCATATATTTT
CASSLSYGTESSGNTIYF
>TRBV5-4|once|TRBD2|TRBJ2-3
TGTGCCAGCAGCTTGGAACTAGCGGGACCAGATACGCAGTATTTT
CASSLELAGPDTQYF
>TRBV6-5|.|.|TRBJ1-1
TGTGCCAGCAGTTACGGCAAAAACACTGAAGCTTTCTTT
CASSYGKNTEAFF
>TRBV3-1/TRBV3-2|.|TRBD2|TRBJ2-7
TGTGCCAGCAGCCAAGGCTGGCCGGGAGGTGTGCAGTACTTC
CASSQGWPGGVQYF
>TRBV29-1|once|TRBD1|TRBJ2-7
TGCAGCGTTGGGACAGGGGGTTACGAGCAGTACTTC
CSVGTGGYEQYF
>TRBV19|.|.|TRBJ1-1
TGTGCCAGTAGTATGGTGAAAGGGGTCACTGAAGCTTTCTTT
CASSMVKGVTEAFF
>TRBV7-9|.|.|TRBJ1-4
TGTGCCAGCAGCTTAGGCGGGGGAGAAAAACTGTTTTTT
CASSLGGGEKLFF
>TRBV9|once|.|TRBJ1-3
TGTGCCAGCAGCGTAGCGGAGGGGAACACCATATATTTT
CASSVAEGNTIYF
>TRBV6-5|.|TRBD2|TRBJ2-3
TGTGCCAGCAGTTACCCTAGCGGCGGCACAGATACGCAGTATTTT
CASSYPSGGTDTQYF
>TRBV7-9|few|TRBD2|TRBJ2-2
TGTGCCAGCAGCTCTGGGACTAGCGACACCGGGGAGCTGTTTTTT
CASSSGTSDTGELFF
>TRBV3-1/TRBV3-2|once|.|TRBJ1-2
TGTGCCAGCAGCCAACTCTATGGCTACACCTTC
CASSQLYGYTF
>TRBV5-1|.|TRBD2|TRBJ2-7
TGCGCCAGCAGCCCCGGGACTAGCGGGGGAAGGAGCTCCTACGAGCAGTACTTC
CASSPGTSGGRSSYEQYF
>TRBV6-6|.|TRBD1|TRBJ1-3
TGTGCCAGCAGTCGAAGCTCTCCGGGACAGGTCGCGGATAGCTCTGGAAACACCATATATTTT
CASSRSSPGQVADSSGNTIYF
>TRBV7-9|.|TRBD1|TRBJ1-1
TGTGCCAGCAGTGGACAGGGAAAAACTGAAGCTTTCTTT
CASSGQGKTEAFF
>TRBV11-1|.|.|TRBJ1-1
TGTGCCAGCAGCTTATTATTGGGGGCCACTGAAGCTTTCTTT
CASSLLLGATEAFF
>TRBV5-1|.|.|TRBJ1-2
TGCGCCAGCAGCTCAGGGGACTATGGCTACACCTTC
CASSSGDYGYTF
>TRBV2|.|.|TRBJ1-2
TGTGCCCAAAGGGAGGATCTCGTTCTCGGTGGCTACACCTTC
CAQREDLVLGGYTF
>TRBV9|.|TRBD1|TRBJ2-2
TGTGCCAGCAGCGTAGACAGGGGGCCAGTCGGGGAGCTGTTTTTT
CASSVDRGPVGELFF
>TRBV10-3|few|.|TRBJ2-1
TGTGCCATCAGTGACATAGTCGAGGAGGACGAGCAGTTCTTC
CAISDIVEEDEQFF
>TRBV28|few|TRBD1|TRBJ2-7
TGTGCCAGCAGCTTTCACAGGGGGCCCACCTACGAGCAGTACTTC
CASSFHRGPTYEQYF
>TRBV6-5|.|.|TRBJ2-4
TGTGCCAGCAGTTATGCCGGGAGCCCAAACATTCAGTACTTC
CASSYAGSPNIQYF
>TRBV10-3|.|.|TRBJ1-1
TGTGCCATCAGAACGACAGAAAAGAACACTGAAGCCTTCTTT
CAIRTTEKNTEAFF
>TRBV6-1|.|TRBD2|TRBJ2-1
TGTGCCAGCAGTGAAAGGCGGGGGGCTCCCTACAATGAGCAGTTCTTC
CASSERRGAPYNEQFF
>TRBV19|once|.|TRBJ2-5
TGTGCCAGTAGTATGGGGGCCGCCCAAGAGACCCAGTACTTC
CASSMGAAQETQYF
>TRBV5-4|.|TRBD1|TRBJ2-7
TGTGCCAGCAGCTTGTCCCTGGGACAGGGAGGTCGTGTCGAGCAGTACTTC
CASSLSLGQGGRVEQYF
>TRBV6-2/TRBV6-3|.|.|TRBJ2-1
TGTGCCAGCAGTGCAGCCGGGACTTCCCAGAACAATGAGCAGTTCTTC
CASSAAGTSQNNEQFF
>TRBV9|once|.|TRBJ2-2
TGTGCCAGCAGCGTAGAGTGGGACTTTAACACCGGGGAGCTGTTTTTT
CASSVEWDFNTGELFF
>TRBV6-6|.|TRBD2|TRBJ2-3
TGTGCCAGCAGTTACTTTCTAGCGGCTAGCACAGATACGCAGTATTTT
CASSYFLAASTDTQYF
>TRBV14|.|.|TRBJ2-5
TGTGCCAGCAGCCAAGTCACAGGGACGGGAGAGACCCAGTACTTC
CASSQVTGTGETQYF
>TRBV3-1/TRBV3-2|.|.|TRBJ1-1
TGTGCCAGCAGCCTTGGTAGCCGTCCTGCTTTCTTT
CASSLGSRPAFF
>TRBV6-2/TRBV6-3|.|TRBD1|TRBJ1-5
TGTGCCAGCAGTTATTACGCAGGGGGCGCGGGTCAGCCCCAGCATTTT
CASSYYAGGAGQPQHF
>TRBV7-2|few|.|TRBJ1-5
TGTGCCAGCAGCTTGGACGGCGGGAGCAATCAGCCCCAGCATTTT
CASSLDGGSNQPQHF
>TRBV18|.|TRBD1|TRBJ1-3
TGTGCCAGCTCACCCGACAGGGGCTCTGGAAACACCATATATTTT
CASSPDRGSGNTIYF
>TRBV7-2|.|.|TRBJ1-1
TGTGCCAGCAGCTTAATAGCGGCAGGGCCTATGAACACTGAAGCTTTCTTT
CASSLIAAGPMNTEAFF
>TRBV19|.|.|TRBJ1-1
TGTGCCAGTAGTATCGTGCGGAACACTGAAGCTTTCTTT
CASSIVRNTEAFF
>TRBV6-5|.|.|TRBJ1-1
TGTGCCAGCAGTTACTATGGCGGGCCGAACACTGAAGCTTTCTTT
CASSYYGGPNTEAFF
>TRBV5-1|.|.|TRBJ2-2
TGCGCCAGCAGCCCGTTGACAGGCACGAACACCGGGGAGCTGTTTTTT
CASSPLTGTNTGELFF
>TRBV7-2|.|.|TRBJ1-2
TGTGCCAGCAGCTTAGAGCGGGGGGCTAACTATGGCTACACCTTC
CASSLERGANYGYTF
>TRBV6-2/TRBV6-3|once|TRBD2|TRBJ2-1
TGTGCCAGCAGTTACTCTTTAGCGGGGGCGGGTTACAATGAGCAGTTCTTC
CASSYSLAGAGYNEQFF
>TRBV6-6|.|TRBD2|TRBJ2-7
TGTGCCAGCAGTTGGGGAGCGGGGGGCTCCTACGAGCAGTACTTC
CASSWGAGGSYEQYF
>TRBV6-1|few|TRBD1|TRBJ2-2
TGTGCCAGCAGTGCCTCCTCGGGACAGGGGGCCTACACCGGGGAGCTGTTTTTT
CASSASSGQGAYTGELFF
>TRBV19|.|TRBD1|TRBJ2-7
TGTGCCAGTAGTATCCGGGACAGGTCCGAGCAGTACTTC
CASSIRDRSEQYF
>TRBV27|once|.|TRBJ1-1
TGTGCCAGCAGTTTGGTCTGGAGCACTGAAGCTTTCTTT
CASSLVWSTEAFF